Included here is one T cell receptor beta chain sequence, with context. The source of the sample is a study of blood T cell repertoires in COVID-19. Study overall: Acute-phase and convalescent COVID-19 samples originated in the United States, Italy and Spain. T cells, B-cell-depleted T cells, or PBMCs provided the cDNA or gDNA that served as material.

Per the original data handling: How many nucleated cells were present was estimated from reference gene primer amplification. Profiling relied on immunoSEQ multiplex PCR, and the TCRdb table lists in-frame clones only, not all of them. V and J calls plus clone size are reproduced from that table; the DNA served to infer D and trimming. Of around 170,000 clones in the sample, about 88% were seen once. This receptor was identified in a man in his sixties with acute or convalescent COVID-19. The sequenced sample was peripheral blood.

This CDR3 reads CATSDVGQGNSHYGYTF. The CDR3, as DNA: TGTGCCACCAGTGACGTGGGACAGGGGAATTCCCACTATGGCTACACCTTC. The chain is built from TRBV24-1 and TRBJ1-2; TRBD1 matches 10 bases. Germline-derived CDR1 and CDR2 are KGHDR and SFDVKD. Trimming removed 4 bases from V and 3 bases from J; junction bases left unmatched: 10. There are 17 residues in the CDR3.